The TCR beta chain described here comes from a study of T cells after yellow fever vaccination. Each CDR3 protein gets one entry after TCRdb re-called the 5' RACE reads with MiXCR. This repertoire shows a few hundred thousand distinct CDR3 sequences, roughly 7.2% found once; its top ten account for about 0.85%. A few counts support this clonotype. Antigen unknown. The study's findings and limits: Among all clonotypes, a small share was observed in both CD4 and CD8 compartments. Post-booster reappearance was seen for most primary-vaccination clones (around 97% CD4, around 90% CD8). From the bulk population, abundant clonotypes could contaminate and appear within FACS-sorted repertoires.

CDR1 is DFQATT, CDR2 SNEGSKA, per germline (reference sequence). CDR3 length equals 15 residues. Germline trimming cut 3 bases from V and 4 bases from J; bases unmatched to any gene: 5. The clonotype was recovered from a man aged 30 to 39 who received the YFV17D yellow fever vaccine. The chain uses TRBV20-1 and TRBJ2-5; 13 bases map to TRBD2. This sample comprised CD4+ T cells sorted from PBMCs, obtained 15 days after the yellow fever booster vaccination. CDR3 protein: CSASGTSGNRETQYF. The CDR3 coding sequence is TGCAGTGCTAGCGGGACTAGCGGGAATCGAGAGACCCAGTACTTC.